This T cell receptor beta chain comes out of a study of cytomegalovirus exposure and HLA in healthy donors. Study-level findings and limits: The presence/absence work took it that sequencing depth was about the same across donors.

This clone was counted a few times. Its antigen is undetermined. Both 60 Vbeta primers and 13 Jbeta primers went into the PCR. Method: immunoSEQ multiplex PCR; TCRdb's copy keeps in-frame clones and lacks some. The sample has around 140,000 clones; just under 85% are singletons. In germline, CDR1 is MDHEN, CDR2 SYDVKM. There are 13 residues in the CDR3. Trimming removed 11 bases at V and 2 bases at J, with 14 bases between. The rearrangement joins TRBV28 to TRBJ2-3; maybe TRBD2 (5 bases). This TCR came from a woman aged 55-70 years in good health and CMV-seropositive. Specimen: PBMCs. CDR3 DNA: TGTGCCTCCCGACTAACCTACACAGATACGCAGTATTTT. Protein: CASRLTYTDTQYF.